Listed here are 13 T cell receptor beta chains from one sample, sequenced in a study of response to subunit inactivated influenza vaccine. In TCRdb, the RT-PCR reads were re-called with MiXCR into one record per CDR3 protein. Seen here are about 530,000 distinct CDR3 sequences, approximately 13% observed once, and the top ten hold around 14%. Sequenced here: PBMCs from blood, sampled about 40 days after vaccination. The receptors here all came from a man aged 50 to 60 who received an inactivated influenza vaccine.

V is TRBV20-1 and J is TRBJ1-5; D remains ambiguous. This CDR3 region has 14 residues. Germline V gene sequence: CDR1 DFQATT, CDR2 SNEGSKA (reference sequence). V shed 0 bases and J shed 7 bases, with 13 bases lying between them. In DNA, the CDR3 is TGCAGTGCTAGAGATGACCGGGCCGGACAGCCCCAGCATTTT. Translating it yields CSARDDRAGQPQHF.

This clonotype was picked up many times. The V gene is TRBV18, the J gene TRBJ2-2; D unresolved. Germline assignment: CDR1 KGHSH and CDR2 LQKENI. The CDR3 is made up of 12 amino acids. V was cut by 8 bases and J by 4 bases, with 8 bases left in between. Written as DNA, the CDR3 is TGTGCCAGCAGCCCCCCCACCGGGGAGCTGTTTTTT. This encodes CASSPPTGELFF.

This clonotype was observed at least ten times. The CDR3 loop is CASSHTTGLARNEQFF. Here the CDR3 DNA reads TGCGCCAGCAGCCACACCACGGGACTAGCTCGCAATGAGCAGTTCTTC. This chain connects TRBV4-1 to TRBJ2-1, with 9 bases lining up with TRBD2. Germline assignment: CDR1 MGHRA and CDR2 YSYEKL. The CDR3 has 16 residues. The junction had 9 bases not matched to a gene; V was cut back by 3 bases and J by 6 bases.

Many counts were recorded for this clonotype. Here the CDR3 reads CSVEEVRGSNEQYF. DNA of the CDR3: TGCAGCGTTGAAGAAGTCAGGGGTTCCAACGAGCAGTACTTC. The chain couples TRBV29-1 to TRBJ2-7, with D perhaps matching TRBD1 (6 bases). In germline, CDR1 is SQVTM, CDR2 ANQGSEA. The V end lost 0 bases, the J end lost 5 bases, and 14 bases lay between the germline ends. The CDR3 contains 14 residues.

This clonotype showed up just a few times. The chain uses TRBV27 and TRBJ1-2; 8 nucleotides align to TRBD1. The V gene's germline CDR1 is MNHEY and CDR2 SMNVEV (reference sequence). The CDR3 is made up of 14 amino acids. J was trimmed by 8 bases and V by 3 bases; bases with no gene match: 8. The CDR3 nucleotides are TGTGCCAGCAGTTTCTTCCAGGGGGCAAGAGGCTACACCTTC. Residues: CASSFFQGARGYTF.

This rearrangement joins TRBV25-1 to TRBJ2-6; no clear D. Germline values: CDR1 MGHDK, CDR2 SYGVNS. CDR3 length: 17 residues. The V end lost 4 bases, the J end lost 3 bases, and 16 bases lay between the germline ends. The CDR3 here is CASSVRDGYRGANVLTF. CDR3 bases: TGTGCCAGCAGTGTTCGAGACGGGTATCGTGGGGCCAACGTCCTGACTTTC.

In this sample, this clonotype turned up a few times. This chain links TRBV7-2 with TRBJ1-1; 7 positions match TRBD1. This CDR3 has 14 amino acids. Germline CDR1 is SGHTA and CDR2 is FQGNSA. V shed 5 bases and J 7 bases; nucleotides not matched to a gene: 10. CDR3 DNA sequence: TGTGCCAGCAGCGCCGACAGGGCGACGCATGAAGCTTTCTTT. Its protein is CASSADRATHEAFF.

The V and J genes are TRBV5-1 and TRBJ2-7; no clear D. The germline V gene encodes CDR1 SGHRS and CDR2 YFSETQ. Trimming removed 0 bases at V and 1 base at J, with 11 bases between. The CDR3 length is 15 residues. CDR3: CASSLGPDGSYEQYF. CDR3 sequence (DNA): TGCGCCAGCAGCTTGGGCCCGGACGGATCCTACGAGCAGTACTTC. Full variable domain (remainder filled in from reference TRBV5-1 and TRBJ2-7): KAGVTQTPRYLIKTRGQQVTLSCSPISGHRSVSWYQQTPGQGLQFLFEYFSETQRNKGNFPGRFSGRQFSNSRSEMNVSTLELGDSALYLCASSLGPDGSYEQYFGPGTRLTVT.

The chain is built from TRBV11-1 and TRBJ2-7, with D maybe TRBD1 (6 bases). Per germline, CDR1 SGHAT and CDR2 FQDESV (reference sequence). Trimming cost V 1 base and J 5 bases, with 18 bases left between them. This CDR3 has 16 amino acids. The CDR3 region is CASSLGGNRATDEQYF. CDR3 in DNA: TGTGCCAGCAGCTTAGGGGGAAACAGGGCGACGGACGAGCAGTACTTC.

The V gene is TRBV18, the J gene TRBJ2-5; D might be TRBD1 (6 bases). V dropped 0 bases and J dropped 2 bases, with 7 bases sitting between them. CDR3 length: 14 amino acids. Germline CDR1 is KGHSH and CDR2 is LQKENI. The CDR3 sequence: CASSPPQGQETQYF. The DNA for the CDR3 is TGTGCCAGCTCACCACCTCAGGGGCAAGAGACCCAGTACTTC.

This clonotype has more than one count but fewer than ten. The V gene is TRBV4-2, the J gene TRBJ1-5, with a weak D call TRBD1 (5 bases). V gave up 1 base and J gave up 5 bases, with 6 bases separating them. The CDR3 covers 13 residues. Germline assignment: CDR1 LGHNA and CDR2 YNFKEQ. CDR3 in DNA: TGTGCCAGCAGCCAAGTAGGGGATCAGCCCCAGCATTTT. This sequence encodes CASSQVGDQPQHF.

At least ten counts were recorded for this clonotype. The CDR3 DNA reads as TGTGCCAGCAGTCCCCCAGGCGGGGGGAACACCGGGGAGCTGTTTTTT. Amino acid sequence: CASSPPGGGNTGELFF. This chain joins TRBV12-3 or TRBV12-4 and TRBJ2-2; 7 bases fit TRBD2. The CDR3 extends over 16 amino acids. V was clipped by 5 bases and J by 1 base; unmatched bases: 7.

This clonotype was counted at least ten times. The CDR3, as DNA: TGTGCCAGCAGTCCCCCCAATTCACCCCTCCACTTT. Its protein product is CASSPPNSPLHF. This sequence joins TRBV6-5 and TRBJ1-6; D remains ambiguous. The CDR3 is 12 amino acids. With 5 bases removed from V and 7 bases from J, the gap between germline ends came to 6 bases. The germline gives CDR1 MNHEY, CDR2 SVGAGI.